This entry lists 26 T cell receptor beta chains sequenced from one sample in a study of T-cell memory formation after mild COVID-19. TCRdb reprocessed the 5' RACE reads with MiXCR, giving one entry per CDR3 protein. The sample carries fewer than 300,000 distinct CDR3 sequences, over 15% recorded once. Sequenced input: PBMCs or a T cell subset sorted from them (not recorded which). All receptors come from a man between 18 and 35 years old who had mild COVID-19 (a few samples of this study predate the infection). Cell type and time point are not known.

The chain joins TRBV6-5 to TRBJ2-3; D remains unclear. The V gene lost 2 bases and the J gene lost 6 bases, with 15 bases spanning the gap. CDR1 is MNHEY, CDR2 SVGAGI, per germline. The CDR3 is made up of 15 amino acids. The CDR3 spells CASSYSNGGADTQYF. CDR3 bases: TGTGCCAGCAGTTACAGTAATGGCGGAGCTGATACGCAGTATTTT.

This clonotype was recorded at least ten times. The V call is TRBV4-2, the J call TRBJ1-6; possible D gene TRBD1, 5 bases. The germline gives CDR1 LGHNA, CDR2 YNFKEQ. Trimming removed 1 base at V and 10 bases at J, with 14 bases between. The CDR3 is made up of 15 amino acids. CDR3 amino acids: CASSQGGGVNSPLHF. CDR3 nucleotide sequence: TGTGCCAGCAGCCAAGGGGGGGGGGTCAACTCACCCCTCCACTTT.

This clonotype was detected only a few times. This chain links TRBV18 with TRBJ1-5, with 9 bases identical to TRBD1. Trimming at V came to 2 bases and at J to 0 bases, leaving 17 bases not matched to a gene. The CDR3 is made up of 21 amino acids. CDR1 KGHSH and CDR2 LQKENI come from the germline V gene. CDR3 protein: CASSPGFQETGGPYSNQPQHF. CDR3 DNA sequence: TGTGCCAGCTCACCAGGGTTTCAGGAGACAGGGGGGCCGTATAGCAATCAGCCCCAGCATTTT.

V and J are TRBV4-2 and TRBJ2-1; TRBD1 might be the D (7 bases). The V gene's germline CDR1 is LGHNA and CDR2 YNFKEQ. The CDR3 sequence is 16 residues long. The V end lost 0 bases, the J end lost 7 bases, and 16 bases lay between the germline ends. The CDR3 bases are TGTGCCAGCAGCCAAGATGGAGGGGGCGCCCGGAATGAGCAGTTCTTC. Translated: CASSQDGGGARNEQFF.

This clonotype has a count of ten or more. The chain couples TRBV18 to TRBJ1-5; D might be TRBD1 (6 bases). V lost 4 bases to trimming and J lost 6 bases, with 16 bases between them. Germline assignment: CDR1 KGHSH and CDR2 LQKENI. This CDR3 is built from 15 residues. Written as DNA, the CDR3 is TGTGCCAGCTCACAACGGGGGGCAGTTCGTCAGCCCCAGCATTTT. Protein sequence: CASSQRGAVRQPQHF.

The chain combines TRBV4-3 with TRBJ1-6, with D unclear. Trimming stripped 0 bases from V and 6 bases from J, with 6 bases between. Germline V lookup: CDR1 LGHNA, CDR2 YSLEER. This CDR3 spans 14 amino acids. The CDR3: CASSQDDLNSPLHF. In nucleotides, the CDR3 is TGCGCCAGCAGCCAAGACGACCTTAATTCACCCCTCCACTTT.

The chain links TRBV21-1 to TRBJ2-2. TRBV21-1 is a pseudogene segment. The length of the CDR3 is 13 residues. The CDR3 sequence is CASSKLGTGELFF. CDR3 in DNA: TGTGCCAGCAGCAAACTAGGCACCGGGGAGCTGTTTTTT.

This clonotype was recorded a few times. The rearrangement uses TRBV12-3 or TRBV12-4 and TRBJ2-3, with 9 bases aligning to TRBD2. Trimming cost V 5 bases and J 2 bases; bases outside gene matches: 5. The CDR3 is 15 residues long. The CDR3 DNA is TGTGCCAGCAGTCCAGCGGGGGGAACCACAGATACGCAGTATTTT. Protein: CASSPAGGTTDTQYF.

This clonotype came up a few times. This chain joins TRBV5-6 and TRBJ1-1; D may be TRBD1 (5 bases). Looked up from germline, CDR1 is SGHDT and CDR2 is YYEEEE. V was clipped by 4 bases and J by 4 bases, with 14 bases between them. This CDR3 is built from 14 residues. The CDR3 here is CASSLAGGGTEAFF. CDR3 in DNA: TGTGCCAGCAGCCTCGCTGGGGGGGGCACTGAAGCTTTCTTT.

The chain recombines TRBV24-1 with TRBJ2-2; D is unresolved. With 9 bases removed from V and 6 bases from J, the gap between germline ends came to 19 bases. This CDR3 has 15 amino acids. CDR1 is KGHDR, CDR2 SFDVKD, per germline. In DNA, the CDR3 is TGTGCCACCTCAATTTCGGACCCCTCACCCGGGGAGCTGTTTTTT. This encodes CATSISDPSPGELFF.

The chain combines TRBV12-3 or TRBV12-4 with TRBJ2-3; 7 nucleotides agree with TRBD2. V trimming: 1 base; J trimming: 2 bases; junction bases outside the gene matches: 3. CDR3 length equals 15 residues. Written as DNA, the CDR3 is TGTGCCAGCAGTTTAGGCGGGGGTTACACAGATACGCAGTATTTT. Its protein product is CASSLGGGYTDTQYF.

CDR3 DNA sequence: TGTGCCAGCAGCTTGCCTAGTCCAGGAGTTGAGCAGTTCTTC. This sequence encodes CASSLPSPGVEQFF. The gene calls are TRBV5-6 and TRBJ2-1; no definite D call. V was clipped by 1 base and J by 9 bases, with 14 bases between them. CDR3 length equals 14 residues. Per the germline V gene, CDR1 is SGHDT and CDR2 is YYEEEE.

This clonotype was seen only a few times. The chain employs TRBV11-2 and TRBJ2-1; TRBD1 aligns across 10 bases. Germline V gene sequence: CDR1 SGHAT, CDR2 FQNNGV. The CDR3 has 17 residues. J gave up 8 bases and V 4 bases, and 14 bases lay outside the gene matches. Here the CDR3 DNA reads TGTGCCAGCAGCTCCACCCCCGGGACAGGGGAGTTCGATGAGCAGTTCTTC. As protein: CASSSTPGTGEFDEQFF.

V gene TRBV7-6 combines with J gene TRBJ1-1, with 10 bases that match TRBD1. Trimming took 5 bases from V and 3 from J; bases not matched to a gene: 3. The CDR3 loop spans 14 amino acids. Germline values: CDR1 SGHVS, CDR2 FNYEAQ. The CDR3 protein is CASSPGTGDTEAFF. In DNA form, the CDR3 reads TGTGCCAGCAGCCCGGGGACAGGGGACACTGAAGCTTTCTTT.

This clonotype was seen only a few times. The chain couples TRBV4-3 to TRBJ1-1; the match to TRBD1 covers 11 bases. The CDR3 length is 18 residues. Germline loops: CDR1 LGHNA, CDR2 YSLEER. V lost 0 bases to trimming and J lost 1 base; unmatched junction nucleotides: 7. The CDR3: CASSQESRDRGANTEAFF. The CDR3 DNA reads as TGCGCCAGCAGCCAAGAAAGTCGGGACAGGGGGGCGAACACTGAAGCTTTCTTT.

The table lists this clonotype with many counts. The chain is built from TRBV18 and TRBJ2-3; 8 bases fit TRBD2. J lost 2 bases, V lost 2 bases, and 9 bases had no gene match. This CDR3 contains 17 residues. CDR1 KGHSH and CDR2 LQKENI come from the germline V gene. The DNA for the CDR3 is TGTGCCAGCTCACCAAGGACCAGCGGGGGATCCACAGATACGCAGTATTTT. Residues: CASSPRTSGGSTDTQYF.

In its sample, this clonotype was seen a few times. The V and J genes are TRBV18 and TRBJ2-7; 8 nucleotides line up with TRBD2. Germline V gene sequence: CDR1 KGHSH, CDR2 LQKENI. There are 14 residues in the CDR3. The J segment lost 2 bases and the V segment lost 6 bases, leaving 6 bases of the junction unmatched. The CDR3 bases are TGTGCCAGCTCCCGGGAGGGAGGCCCCTACGAGCAGTACTTC. Protein product: CASSREGGPYEQYF.

This clonotype was detected a few times. This chain connects TRBV6-2 or TRBV6-3 to TRBJ2-3, with 8 bases fitting TRBD1. Germline CDR1 MNHEY, CDR2 SVGEGT. The CDR3 contains 13 residues. After removal of 4 bases from V and 5 bases from J, the junction contained 2 bases not matched to a gene. The CDR3 reads CASSSDRGDTQYF. CDR3 coding DNA: TGTGCCAGCAGTTCAGACAGGGGAGATACGCAGTATTTT.

This sequence joins TRBV2 and TRBJ2-5, with 7 bases that match TRBD1. Looked up from germline, CDR1 is SNHLY and CDR2 is FYNNEI. V was pared by 8 bases and J by 5 bases, with 5 bases of the junction left unmatched. This CDR3 has 12 amino acids. CDR3 in amino acids: CASLTGLETQYF. The DNA of the CDR3 is TGTGCCAGCTTGACAGGGTTGGAGACCCAGTACTTC.

In its sample, this clonotype was seen a few times. This chain links TRBV5-6 with TRBJ2-7; the D gene is possibly TRBD2 (6 bases). CDR1 SGHDT and CDR2 YYEEEE come from the germline V gene. The CDR3 runs to 14 residues. Trimming removed 3 bases at V and 4 bases at J, with 14 bases between. The CDR3 region has the DNA TGTGCCAGCAGCTCCTACCGCGGGACTTACGAGCAGTACTTC. It translates to CASSSYRGTYEQYF.

This rearrangement joins TRBV7-2 to TRBJ2-5; no firm D call. V was pared by 6 bases and J by 2 bases, with 13 bases between. This CDR3 has 14 amino acids. Germline CDR1 reads SGHTA; CDR2 reads FQGNSA. The CDR3 sequence: CASRPTDLQETQYF. DNA of the CDR3: TGTGCCAGCAGGCCGACGGATCTTCAAGAGACCCAGTACTTC.

The V and J genes are TRBV7-2 and TRBJ1-2; possibly TRBD1 for D (5 bases). This CDR3 region has 13 residues. V was cut by 5 bases and J by 3 bases, with 10 bases left in between. The germline gives CDR1 SGHTA, CDR2 FQGNSA. CDR3 residues: CASSPRADYGYTF. The CDR3 region has the DNA TGTGCCAGCAGCCCCAGGGCGGACTATGGCTACACCTTC. The full variable domain, with the rest looked up from reference TRBV7-2 and TRBJ1-2, is GAGVSQSPSNKVTEKGKDVELRCDPISGHTALYWYRQSLGQGLEFLIYFQGNSAPDKSGLPSDRFSAERTGGSVSTLTIQRTQQEDSAVYLCASSPRADYGYTFGSGTRLTVV.

The rearrangement joins TRBV6-2 or TRBV6-3 to TRBJ2-5; a weak D match, TRBD2 (6 bases). Trimming took 6 bases from V and 2 from J, leaving 22 bases between them. The germline CDR1 and CDR2 sequences are MNHEY and SVGEGT. The length of the CDR3 is 17 residues. This CDR3 reads CASSFLYGDSKQETQYF. Written as DNA, the CDR3 is TGTGCCAGCAGCTTCCTCTACGGGGACTCAAAGCAAGAGACCCAGTACTTC.

This clonotype was found many times. The chain combines TRBV2 with TRBJ2-3, with D hard to call. Germline V gene sequence: CDR1 SNHLY, CDR2 FYNNEI. Between the trimmed V and J ends, which lost 4 bases and 5 bases, there was a span of 4 bases. The length of the CDR3 is 11 residues. The chain's CDR3 is CASSALDTQYF. In DNA, the CDR3 is TGTGCCAGCAGTGCATTAGATACGCAGTATTTT.

This clonotype was seen a handful of times. V and J are TRBV7-6 and TRBJ2-5; 8 nucleotides agree with TRBD1. In germline, CDR1 is SGHVS, CDR2 FNYEAQ. The length of the CDR3 is 15 residues. After removal of 0 bases from V and 5 bases from J, the junction contained 5 bases not matched to a gene. The CDR3 bases are TGTGCCAGCAGCTTAGCCGGACAGGGACGGGAGACCCAGTACTTC. Translated: CASSLAGQGRETQYF.

This clonotype was observed a few times. This chain connects TRBV7-2 to TRBJ1-6; the D gene is possibly TRBD1 (5 bases). Looked up from germline, CDR1 is SGHTA and CDR2 is FQGNSA. Trimming took 1 base from V and 9 from J, leaving 10 bases between them. The CDR3 runs to 14 residues. CDR3 nucleotide sequence: TGTGCCAGCAGCTTAGAGAGAGGGGCTTCACCCCTCCACTTT. As protein: CASSLERGASPLHF.